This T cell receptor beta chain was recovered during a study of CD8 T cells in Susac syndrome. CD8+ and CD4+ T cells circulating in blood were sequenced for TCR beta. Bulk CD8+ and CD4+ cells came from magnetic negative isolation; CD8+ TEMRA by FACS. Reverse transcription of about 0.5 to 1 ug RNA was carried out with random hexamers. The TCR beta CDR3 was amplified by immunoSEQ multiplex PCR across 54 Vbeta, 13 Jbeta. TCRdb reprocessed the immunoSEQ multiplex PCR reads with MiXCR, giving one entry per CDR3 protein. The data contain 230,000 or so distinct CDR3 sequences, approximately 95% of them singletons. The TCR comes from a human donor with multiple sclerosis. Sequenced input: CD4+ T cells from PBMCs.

The CDR3 loop reads CASSGELISYEQYF. CDR3 coding DNA: TGTGCCAGCAGTGGGGAACTCATCTCCTACGAGCAGTACTTC. The chain joins TRBV2 to TRBJ2-7; D gene unclear. The germline CDR1 and CDR2 sequences are SNHLY and FYNNEI. The CDR3 extends over 14 amino acids. V was clipped by 4 bases and J by 0 bases, with 10 bases between them.